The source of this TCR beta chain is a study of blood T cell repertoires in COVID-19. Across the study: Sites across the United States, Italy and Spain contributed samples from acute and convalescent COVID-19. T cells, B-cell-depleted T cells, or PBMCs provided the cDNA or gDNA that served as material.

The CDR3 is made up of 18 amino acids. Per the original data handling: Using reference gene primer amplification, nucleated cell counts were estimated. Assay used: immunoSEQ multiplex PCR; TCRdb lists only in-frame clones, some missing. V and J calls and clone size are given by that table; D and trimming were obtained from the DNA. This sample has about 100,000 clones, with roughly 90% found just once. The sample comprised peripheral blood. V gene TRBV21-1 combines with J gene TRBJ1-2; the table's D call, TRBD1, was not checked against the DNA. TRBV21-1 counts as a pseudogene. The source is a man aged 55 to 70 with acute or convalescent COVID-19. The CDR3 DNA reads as TGTGCCAGCAGCAAGGGGGAGACTTACAGGGGGTATGACTATGGCTACACCTTC. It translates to CASSKGETYRGYDYGYTF.